The 19 T cell receptor beta chains below all came from one sample that was sequenced in a study of T-cell reconstitution after alpha-beta-depleted transplantation in children. Using unique molecular identifiers, the investigators prepared the TCRbeta library. TCRdb processed the PCR reads anew with MiXCR; each CDR3 protein has one entry. The table lists about half a million distinct CDR3 sequences, approximately 13% of them singletons, with under 7% in the top ten. The source material was PBMCs from the stem cell graft donor, sampled from the stem cell graft. These receptors all come from a human donor who donated a stem cell graft to a child with combined immunodeficiency.

This clonotype was picked up a small number of times. The chain combines TRBV6-4 with TRBJ2-2; D unresolved. The germline V gene has CDR1 MRHNA and CDR2 SNTAGT. The CDR3 runs to 14 residues. Trimming left V 6 bases short and J 6 bases short, with 14 bases between. CDR3 sequence reads: CASRRTVSAGELFF. The CDR3 coding sequence is TGTGCCAGCAGACGAACGGTCTCGGCCGGGGAGCTGTTTTTT.

This clonotype was observed many times. Germline is not matched at one junction end, which may reflect a read error. The CDR3 region has the DNA TGCGCCAGCAGCTCTAGCGGGGGGGCGACAGATACGCAGTATTTT. Protein: CASSSSGGATDTQYF. The chain has TRBV7-3 and TRBJ2-3, with 12 bases fitting TRBD2. The germline CDR1 and CDR2 sequences are SGHTA and FQGTGA. CDR3 size: 15 residues.

This clonotype was recorded a few times. The chain carries TRBV25-1 and TRBJ1-2; no definite D call. V lost 5 bases and J 9 bases, leaving 13 bases between the germline ends. This CDR3 contains 12 residues. Looked up from germline, CDR1 is MGHDK and CDR2 is SYGVNS. The CDR3 region has the DNA TGTGCCAGCAGTTCCGGAATTGGGAGCTACACCTTC. It yields the protein CASSSGIGSYTF.

This clonotype has a single count. This rearrangement joins TRBV6-1 to TRBJ1-2, with 8 nucleotides matching TRBD1. V dropped 8 bases and J dropped 6; count of bases not matched to a gene: 8. Germline V CDR1 and CDR2: MNHNS, SASEGT. The CDR3 is 13 residues long. CDR3 in amino acids: CASSGQGVDGYTF. The CDR3, as DNA: TGTGCCAGCTCCGGACAGGGAGTTGATGGCTACACCTTC.

The chain uses TRBV11-2 and TRBJ1-1, with D unresolved. This CDR3 comprises 16 residues. The V and J ends lost 3 bases and 0 bases respectively, with 14 bases between them. Germline V gene sequence: CDR1 SGHAT, CDR2 FQNNGV. The CDR3 region is CASSFGPLSMNTEAFF. CDR3 bases: TGTGCCAGCAGCTTTGGACCCCTGAGTATGAACACTGAAGCTTTCTTT.

This clonotype was observed a few times. J is TRBJ2-3 and V is TRBV12-3 or TRBV12-4; perhaps D is TRBD1 or TRBD2 (5 bases each). V lost 7 bases and J lost 3, with 8 bases in between. The CDR3 is 12 amino acids. This chain's CDR3 is CASTEGTDTQYF. The CDR3 nucleotides read TGTGCCAGCACCGAGGGGACAGATACGCAGTATTTT.

J is TRBJ2-3 and V is TRBV28; D possibly corresponds to TRBD2 (6 bases). There are 15 residues in the CDR3. Germline V lookup: CDR1 MDHEN, CDR2 SYDVKM. Trimming stripped 1 base from V and 2 bases from J, with 10 bases between. CDR3 protein: CASSLSDYHTDTQYF. CDR3 bases: TGTGCCAGCAGTTTATCGGACTATCACACAGATACGCAGTATTTT.

This clonotype was detected only a few times. The V call is TRBV20-1, the J call TRBJ2-7, with D tentatively TRBD1 (6 bases). Trimming removed 6 bases from V and 2 bases from J, with 14 bases in between. Looked up from germline, CDR1 is DFQATT and CDR2 is SNEGSKA (reference sequence). The CDR3 runs 13 residues. Here the CDR3 reads CSASPGHTYEQYF. The CDR3 DNA reads TGCAGTGCAAGCCCGGGACATACCTACGAGCAGTACTTC.

CDR3 loop: CASSQDRGLSGGAKNIQYF. CDR3 coding DNA: TGTGCCAGCAGCCAAGATCGAGGGCTTAGCGGGGGGGCCAAAAACATTCAGTACTTC. The genes are TRBV4-2 and TRBJ2-4, with 10 bases fitting TRBD2. The CDR3 has 19 residues. Unmatched junction bases numbered 9, after V lost 0 bases and J lost 1 base. CDR1 LGHNA and CDR2 YNFKEQ come from the germline V gene.

The rearrangement links TRBV11-2 to TRBJ2-7; 8 nucleotides agree with TRBD1. The germline V gene encodes CDR1 SGHAT and CDR2 FQNNGV. CDR3 size: 15 residues. V trimming: 5 bases; J trimming: 3 bases; junction bases outside the gene matches: 9. The CDR3 region is CASSPTRDRSYEQYF. DNA of the CDR3: TGTGCCAGCAGCCCCACCCGGGACAGGAGCTACGAGCAGTACTTC.

In the case of this clonotype: The conserved phenylalanine or tryptophan normally closing the CDR3 is absent here, so this likely arose from a read error. The CDR3 DNA reads as TGTGCCAGTAGTATAGAGGCGCAGGGTGCGTACGAGCAGTACTCC. As protein: CASSIEAQGAYEQYS. The chain is built from TRBV19 and TRBJ2-7; weak D call: TRBD1 (5 bases). This CDR3 is built from 15 residues. V lost 0 bases and J lost 4, with 13 bases in between. Germline V lookup: CDR1 LNHDA, CDR2 SQIVND (reference sequence).

This rearrangement joins TRBV12-3 or TRBV12-4 to TRBJ2-3; D is unresolved. CDR3 length: 12 residues. Trimming left V 3 bases short and J 4 bases short, with 5 bases between. This chain's CDR3 is CASSLYADTQYF. Written as DNA, the CDR3 is TGTGCCAGCAGTTTGTACGCAGATACGCAGTATTTT.

This clonotype came up many times. The chain is built from TRBV3-1 and TRBJ2-1, with 10 bases identical to TRBD1. V lost 8 bases to trimming and J lost 6 bases; unmatched junction nucleotides: 7. Germline CDR1 LGHDT, CDR2 YNNKEL (reference sequence). There are 14 residues in the CDR3. The DNA for the CDR3 is TGTGCCAGCGGTATCGGACAGGGGGTCAATGAGCAGTTCTTC. Its translation: CASGIGQGVNEQFF.

CDR3 sequence reads: CASAPEQGGHYGYTF. The CDR3 bases are TGTGCCAGCGCGCCCGAACAGGGGGGACATTATGGCTACACCTTC. J is TRBJ1-2 and V is TRBV12-3 or TRBV12-4; 8 bases align to TRBD1. J gave up 5 bases and V 8 bases, and 13 bases lay outside the gene matches. The CDR3 contains 15 residues.

This clonotype came up many times. The chain has TRBV20-1 and TRBJ2-3, with 14 bases aligning to TRBD2. The CDR3 totals 16 residues. Germline assignment: CDR1 DFQATT and CDR2 SNEGSKA (reference sequence). V lost 5 bases and J lost 5; bases outside the gene matches: 9. Here the CDR3 reads CSAPPWTSGGIDTQYF. CDR3 bases: TGCAGTGCTCCGCCCTGGACTAGCGGGGGGATAGATACGCAGTATTTT.

This rearrangement joins TRBV29-1 to TRBJ1-1; TRBD1 is a possible D gene (5 bases). Between the trimmed V and J ends, which lost 7 bases and 1 base, there was a span of 10 bases. The CDR3 runs 12 residues. The germline gives CDR1 SQVTM, CDR2 ANQGSEA. The CDR3, as DNA: TGCAGCGCCCGGGACGCGAACACTGAAGCTTTCTTT. Amino acid sequence: CSARDANTEAFF.

The gene calls are TRBV7-2 and TRBJ2-5; possible D gene TRBD2, 5 bases. The CDR3 has 15 amino acids. The germline CDR1 and CDR2 sequences are SGHTA and FQGNSA. Trimming removed 3 bases at V and 4 bases at J, with 15 bases between. The CDR3 loop is CASSFRRDGGETQYF. The CDR3, as DNA: TGTGCCAGCAGCTTCAGACGGGATGGTGGAGAGACCCAGTACTTC.

This clonotype was seen more than once but under ten times. V gene TRBV12-3 or TRBV12-4 combines with J gene TRBJ2-3, with 9 bases fitting TRBD2. The CDR3 totals 14 residues. Germline trimming cut 4 bases from V and 3 bases from J; bases unmatched to any gene: 2. Here the CDR3 reads CASSWRGGTDTQYF. The CDR3 bases are TGTGCCAGCAGTTGGCGGGGGGGAACAGATACGCAGTATTTT.

This clonotype occurred a few times. The V and J genes are TRBV27 and TRBJ1-6, with D maybe TRBD1 (5 bases). V was shortened by 4 bases and J by 5 bases, with 12 bases between the two germline ends. Germline loops: CDR1 MNHEY, CDR2 SMNVEV (reference sequence). This CDR3 spans 15 amino acids. The CDR3 reads CASSSDRRNNSPLHF. In DNA form, the CDR3 reads TGTGCCAGCAGTTCTGACAGAAGGAATAATTCACCCCTCCACTTT.